This T cell receptor beta chain was identified during a study of shared clonotypes between healthy human individuals. Points from the study as a whole: Shared clonotypes across all four donors exceeded non-shared ones in generation probability. Generally, estimated richness proved larger in naive subsets than it did in memory subsets.

Some clones are missing from TCRdb's copy, which holds only in-frame ones; the method was immunoSEQ multiplex PCR. The data show 2,500,000 or so clones, with 85% to 95% seen just once and 0.37% held by the top ten. A remark on this clone: The target antigen is unknown.

Among the donors, all were Caucasian adults who lived in Nashville, Tennessee. V lost 5 bases, J lost 7 bases, and 3 bases stayed unmatched. CDR3 size: 13 residues. Looked up from germline, CDR1 is MDHEN and CDR2 is SYDVKM. This sequence originates from a man aged 18-30 years in good health. Some clones in this sample may be carry-over from other donors' samples. The rearrangement links TRBV28 to TRBJ2-5, with TRBD1 matching 11 bases. The specimen was naive CD4+ T cells from PBMCs. Noted subset: CD45RA+ positively selected. CDR3: CASSGQGAGTQYF. The CDR3 bases are TGTGCCAGCAGTGGACAGGGGGCGGGGACCCAGTACTTC.